This T cell receptor (beta chain) appears in the sequencing data of a study of cytomegalovirus exposure and HLA in healthy donors. Vbeta (60) and Jbeta (13) primers were used in the PCR. This table comes from immunoSEQ multiplex PCR, and its TCRdb copy is limited to in-frame clones, with some not included. The table has approximately 180,000 clones, 65% to 85% seen once; the top ten hold about 1.8%. The germline V gene encodes CDR1 KGHSH and CDR2 LQKENI. The V and J ends lost 3 bases and 3 bases respectively, with 6 bases between them. CDR3 length: 14 residues. V and J are TRBV18 and TRBJ1-6, with D possibly matching TRBD1 (6 bases). This clonotype was obtained from a young man in good health and CMV-seronegative. The sample was PBMCs. CDR3 in amino acids: CASSPDSYNSPLHF. The DNA of the CDR3 is TGTGCCAGCTCACCGGACAGCTATAATTCACCCCTCCACTTT.